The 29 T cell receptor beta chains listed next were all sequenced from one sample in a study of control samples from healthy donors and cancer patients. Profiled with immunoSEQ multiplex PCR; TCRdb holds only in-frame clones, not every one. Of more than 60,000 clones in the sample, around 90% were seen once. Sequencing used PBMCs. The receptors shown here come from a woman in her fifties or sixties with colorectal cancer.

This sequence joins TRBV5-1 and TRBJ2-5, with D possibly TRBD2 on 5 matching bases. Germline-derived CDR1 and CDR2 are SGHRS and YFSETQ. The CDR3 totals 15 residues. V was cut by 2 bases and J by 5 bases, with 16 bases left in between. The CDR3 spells CASSLYSGYVETQYF. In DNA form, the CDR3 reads TGCGCCAGCAGCTTATATTCGGGGTACGTGGAGACCCAGTACTTC.

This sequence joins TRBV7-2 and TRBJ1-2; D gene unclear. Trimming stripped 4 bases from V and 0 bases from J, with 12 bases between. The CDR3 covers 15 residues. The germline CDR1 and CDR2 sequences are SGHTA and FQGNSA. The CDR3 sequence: CASSSNSNTNYGYTF. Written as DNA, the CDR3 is TGTGCCAGCAGCTCTAACAGCAATACTAACTATGGCTACACCTTC.

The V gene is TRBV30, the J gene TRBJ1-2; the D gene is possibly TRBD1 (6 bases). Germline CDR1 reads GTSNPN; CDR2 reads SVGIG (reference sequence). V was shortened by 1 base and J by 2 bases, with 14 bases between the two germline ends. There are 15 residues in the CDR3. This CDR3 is CAWSEAGVANYGYTF. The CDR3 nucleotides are TGTGCCTGGAGTGAGGCAGGGGTCGCAAACTATGGCTACACCTTC.

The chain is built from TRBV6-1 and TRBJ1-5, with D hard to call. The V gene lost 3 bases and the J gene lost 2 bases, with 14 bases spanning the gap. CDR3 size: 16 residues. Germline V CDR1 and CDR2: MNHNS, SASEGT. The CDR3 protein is CASSDRPRAGNQPQHF. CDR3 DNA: TGTGCCAGCAGTGACCGACCCCGGGCGGGCAATCAGCCCCAGCATTTT.

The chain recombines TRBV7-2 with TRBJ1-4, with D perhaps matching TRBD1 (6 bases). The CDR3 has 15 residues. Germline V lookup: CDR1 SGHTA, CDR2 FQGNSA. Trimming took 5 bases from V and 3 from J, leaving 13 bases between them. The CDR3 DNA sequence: TGTGCCAGCAGCCTCACAGGGTTGGCTAATGAAAAACTGTTTTTT. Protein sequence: CASSLTGLANEKLFF. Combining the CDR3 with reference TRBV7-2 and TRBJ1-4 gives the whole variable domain GAGVSQSPSNKVTEKGKDVELRCDPISGHTALYWYRQSLGQGLEFLIYFQGNSAPDKSGLPSDRFSAERTGGSVSTLTIQRTQQEDSAVYLCASSLTGLANEKLFFGSGTQLSVL.

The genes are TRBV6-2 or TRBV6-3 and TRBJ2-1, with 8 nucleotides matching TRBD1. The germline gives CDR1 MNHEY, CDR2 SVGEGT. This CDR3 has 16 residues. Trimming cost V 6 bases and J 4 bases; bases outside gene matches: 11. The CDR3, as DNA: TGTGCCAGCAGCTCACTCTGGGGACAGGTTTACAATGAGCAGTTCTTC. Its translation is CASSSLWGQVYNEQFF.

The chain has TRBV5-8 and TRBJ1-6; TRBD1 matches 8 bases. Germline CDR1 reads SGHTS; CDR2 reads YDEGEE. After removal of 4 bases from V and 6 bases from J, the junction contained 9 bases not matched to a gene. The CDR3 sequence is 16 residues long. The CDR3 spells CASSPGVGQANSPLHF. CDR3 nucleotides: TGTGCCAGCAGCCCCGGCGTGGGACAGGCTAATTCACCCCTCCACTTT.

The CDR3 spells CASSLILAGAGGELFF. The DNA for the CDR3 is TGCGCCAGCAGCTTAATACTAGCGGGGGCCGGCGGGGAGCTGTTTTTT. The chain uses TRBV5-1 and TRBJ2-2; 11 nucleotides match TRBD2. V was clipped by 2 bases and J by 7 bases; unmatched bases: 7. The CDR3 has 16 amino acids. Germline V gene sequence: CDR1 SGHRS, CDR2 YFSETQ.

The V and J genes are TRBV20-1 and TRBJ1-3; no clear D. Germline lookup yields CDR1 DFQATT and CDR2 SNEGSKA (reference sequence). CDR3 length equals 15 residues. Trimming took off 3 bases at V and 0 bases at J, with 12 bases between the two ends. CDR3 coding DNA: TGCAGTGCTAGTACGGAAAAGAACTCTGGAAACACCATATATTTT. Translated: CSASTEKNSGNTIYF.

CDR3 sequence reads: CASSPGTTLSYGYTF. CDR3 coding DNA: TGTGCCAGCAGTCCCGGGACAACTCTTTCCTATGGCTACACCTTC. The chain is built from TRBV28 and TRBJ1-2, with D perhaps TRBD1 (6 bases). Germline V gene sequence: CDR1 MDHEN, CDR2 SYDVKM. This CDR3 region has 15 residues. Trimming shortened V by 5 bases and J by 4 bases, and 17 bases separated the two germline ends.

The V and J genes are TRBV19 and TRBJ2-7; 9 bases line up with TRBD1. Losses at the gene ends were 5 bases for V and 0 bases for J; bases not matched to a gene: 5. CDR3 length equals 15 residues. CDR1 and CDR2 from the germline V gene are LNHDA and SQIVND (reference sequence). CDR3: CASSAGTGSSYEQYV. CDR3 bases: TGTGCCAGTAGTGCCGGGACAGGGAGCTCCTACGAGCAGTACGTC.

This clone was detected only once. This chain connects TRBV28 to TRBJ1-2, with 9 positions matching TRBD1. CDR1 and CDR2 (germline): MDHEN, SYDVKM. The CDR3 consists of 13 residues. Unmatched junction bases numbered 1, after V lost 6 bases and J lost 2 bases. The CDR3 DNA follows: TGTGCCAGCAGGGGACAGGGAAACTATGGCTACACCTTC. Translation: CASRGQGNYGYTF.

The CDR3, as DNA: TGTGCCATCAGCATCGGGACTAGTAACAATGAGCAGTTCTTC. Amino acids: CAISIGTSNNEQFF. The chain carries TRBV10-3 and TRBJ2-1; the match to TRBD2 covers 8 bases. The germline gives CDR1 ENHRY, CDR2 SYGVKD. The CDR3 is made up of 14 amino acids. The V segment lost 6 bases and the J segment 5 bases; nucleotides outside the gene matches: 6.

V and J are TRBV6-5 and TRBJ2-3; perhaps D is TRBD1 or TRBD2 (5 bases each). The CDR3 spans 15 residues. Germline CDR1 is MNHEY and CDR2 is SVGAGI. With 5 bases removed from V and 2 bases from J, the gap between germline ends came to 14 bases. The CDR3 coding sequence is TGTGCCAGCAGTCCCTCCCACGGGGCCACAGATACGCAGTATTTT. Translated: CASSPSHGATDTQYF.

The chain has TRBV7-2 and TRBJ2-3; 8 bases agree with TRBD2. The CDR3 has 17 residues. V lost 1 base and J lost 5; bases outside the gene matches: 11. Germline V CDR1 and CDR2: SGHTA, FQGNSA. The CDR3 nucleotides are TGTGCCAGCAGCTTAGAAGGCGGGGGGTCCAGGGTAGATACGCAGTATTTT. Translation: CASSLEGGGSRVDTQYF.

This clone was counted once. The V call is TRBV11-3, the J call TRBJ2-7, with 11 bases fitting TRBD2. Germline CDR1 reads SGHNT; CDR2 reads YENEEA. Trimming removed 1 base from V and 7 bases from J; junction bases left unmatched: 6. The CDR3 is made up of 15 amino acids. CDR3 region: CASSLGLAGPEEQYV. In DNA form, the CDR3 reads TGTGCCAGCAGCTTAGGACTAGCGGGGCCCGAAGAGCAGTACGTC.

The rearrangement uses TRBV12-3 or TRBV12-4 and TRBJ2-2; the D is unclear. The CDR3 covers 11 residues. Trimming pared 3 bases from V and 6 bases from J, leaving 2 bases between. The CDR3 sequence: CASSFSGELFF. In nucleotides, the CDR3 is TGTGCCAGCAGTTTCTCCGGGGAGCTGTTTTTT.

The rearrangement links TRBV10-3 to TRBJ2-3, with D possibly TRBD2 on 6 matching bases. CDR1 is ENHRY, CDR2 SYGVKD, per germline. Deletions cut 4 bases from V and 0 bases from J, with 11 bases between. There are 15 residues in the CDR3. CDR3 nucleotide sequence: TGTGCCATCAGTGTGGGCGGGGCGAGCACAGATACGCAGTATTTT. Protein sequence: CAISVGGASTDTQYF.

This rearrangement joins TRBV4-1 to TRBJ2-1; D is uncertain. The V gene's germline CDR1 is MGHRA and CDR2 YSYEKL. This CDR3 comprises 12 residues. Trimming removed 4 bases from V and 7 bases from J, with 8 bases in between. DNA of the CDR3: TGCGCCAGCAGCCCTTCATTTAATGAGCAGTTCTTC. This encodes CASSPSFNEQFF.

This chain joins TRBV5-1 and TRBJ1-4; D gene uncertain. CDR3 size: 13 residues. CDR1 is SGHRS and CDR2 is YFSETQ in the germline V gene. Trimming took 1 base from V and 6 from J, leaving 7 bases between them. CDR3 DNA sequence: TGCGCCAGCAGCTTGTGGTGGGATGAAAAACTGTTTTTT. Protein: CASSLWWDEKLFF.

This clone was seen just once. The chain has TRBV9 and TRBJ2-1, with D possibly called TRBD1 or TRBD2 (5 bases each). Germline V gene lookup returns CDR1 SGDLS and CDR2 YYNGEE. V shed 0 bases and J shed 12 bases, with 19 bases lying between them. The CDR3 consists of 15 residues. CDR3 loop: CASSVAPLRDQTQFF. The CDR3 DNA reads TGTGCCAGCAGCGTAGCTCCCCTCCGGGACCAAACGCAGTTCTTC. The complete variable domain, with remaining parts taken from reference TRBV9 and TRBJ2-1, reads DSGVTQTPKHLITATGQRVTLRCSPRSGDLSVYWYQQSLDQGLQFLIQYYNGEERAKGNILERFSAQQFPDLHSELNLSSLELGDSALYFCASSVAPLRDQTQFFGPGTRLTVL.

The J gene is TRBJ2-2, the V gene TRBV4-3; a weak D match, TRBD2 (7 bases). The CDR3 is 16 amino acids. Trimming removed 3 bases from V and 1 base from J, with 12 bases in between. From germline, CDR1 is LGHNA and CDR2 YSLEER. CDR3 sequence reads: CASSQRGRQNTGELFF. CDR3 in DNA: TGCGCCAGCAGCCAGCGGGGGCGTCAGAACACCGGGGAGCTGTTTTTT.

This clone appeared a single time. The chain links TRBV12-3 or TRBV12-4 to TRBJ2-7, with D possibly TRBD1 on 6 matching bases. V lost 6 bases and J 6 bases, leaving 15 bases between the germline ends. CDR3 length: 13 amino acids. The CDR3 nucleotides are TGTGCCAGCAGCAGGGACATCTTGTCCGAGCAGTACGTC. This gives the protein CASSRDILSEQYV.

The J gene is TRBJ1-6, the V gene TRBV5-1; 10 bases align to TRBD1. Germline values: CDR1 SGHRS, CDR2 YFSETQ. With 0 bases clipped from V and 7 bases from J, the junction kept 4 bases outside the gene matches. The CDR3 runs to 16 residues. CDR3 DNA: TGCGCCAGCAGCTTGGTAGGGACAGGGGTCAATTCACCCCTCCACTTT. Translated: CASSLVGTGVNSPLHF.

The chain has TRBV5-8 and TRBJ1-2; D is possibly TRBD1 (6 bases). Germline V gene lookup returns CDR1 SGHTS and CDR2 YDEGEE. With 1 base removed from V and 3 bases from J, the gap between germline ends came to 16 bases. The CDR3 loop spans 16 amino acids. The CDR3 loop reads CASSLFASGADYGYTF. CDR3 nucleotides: TGTGCCAGCAGCTTGTTTGCGTCAGGGGCTGACTATGGCTACACCTTC.

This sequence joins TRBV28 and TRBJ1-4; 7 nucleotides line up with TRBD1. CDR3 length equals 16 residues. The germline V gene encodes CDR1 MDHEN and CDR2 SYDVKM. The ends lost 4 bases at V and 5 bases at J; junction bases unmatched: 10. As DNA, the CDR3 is TGTGCCAGCAGTTCAACAGGGGTGGGAGGGAATGAAAAACTGTTTTTT. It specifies CASSSTGVGGNEKLFF.

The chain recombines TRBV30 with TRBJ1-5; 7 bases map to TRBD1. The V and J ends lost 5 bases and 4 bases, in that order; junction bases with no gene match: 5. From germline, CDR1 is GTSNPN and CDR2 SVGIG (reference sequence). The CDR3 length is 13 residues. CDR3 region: CAWAGQENQPQHF. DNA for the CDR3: TGTGCCTGGGCCGGACAGGAAAATCAGCCCCAGCATTTT.

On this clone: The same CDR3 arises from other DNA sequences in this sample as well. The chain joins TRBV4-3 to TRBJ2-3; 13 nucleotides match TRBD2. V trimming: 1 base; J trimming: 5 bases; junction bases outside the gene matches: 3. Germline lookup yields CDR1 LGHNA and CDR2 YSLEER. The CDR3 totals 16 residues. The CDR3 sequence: CASSQGTSGGGDTQYF. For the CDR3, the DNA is TGCGCCAGCAGCCAAGGGACTAGCGGGGGAGGAGATACGCAGTATTTT.

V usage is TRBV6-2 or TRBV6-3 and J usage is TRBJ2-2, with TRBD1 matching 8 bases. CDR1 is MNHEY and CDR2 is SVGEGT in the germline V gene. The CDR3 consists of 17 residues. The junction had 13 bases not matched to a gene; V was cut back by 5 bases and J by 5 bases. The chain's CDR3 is CASSDIGQGRLTGELFF. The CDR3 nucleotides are TGTGCCAGCAGTGATATAGGACAGGGCCGTTTGACCGGGGAGCTGTTTTTT.